A single sample is the source of the 8 T cell receptor beta chains below, sequenced in a study of blood T cell repertoires in COVID-19 (dated by TCRdb to between 2020 and 2021). The library was generated by the immunoSEQ multiplex PCR assay. The immuneACCESS repertoire file appears here via TCRdb, limited to in-frame rearrangements. These files lack a portion of the clones; in checked studies, under half of the deficit traces to unresolved V genes, and the cause of the others is not known. The sample table contains fewer than 300,000 clones; only one count was recorded for approximately 91% of them. The top ten constitute around 2.2% of the sample. The sample was peripheral blood. The receptors derive from a woman aged 25 to 39 with COVID-19, enrolled during active disease.

The count of this clone is one. V usage is TRBV6-5 and J usage is TRBJ1-1, with D perhaps matching TRBD1 (6 bases). This CDR3 comprises 14 residues. The V end was cut by 7 bases, the J end by 0 bases, with 12 bases between. Germline-derived CDR1 and CDR2 are MNHEY and SVGAGI. CDR3 DNA sequence: TGTGCCAGCACGACAGGACCACTGAACACTGAAGCTTTCTTT. This sequence encodes CASTTGPLNTEAFF.

This clone was observed once. This chain connects TRBV5-4 to TRBJ2-2; the match to TRBD1 covers 11 bases. The CDR3 is 15 residues long. CDR1 and CDR2 (germline): SGHNT, YYREEE (reference sequence). V was clipped by 1 base and J by 5 bases; unmatched bases: 1. The CDR3 sequence: CASSLWDRGTGELFF. DNA for the CDR3: TGTGCCAGCAGCTTGTGGGACAGGGGGACCGGGGAGCTGTTTTTT.

The J gene is TRBJ1-4, the V gene TRBV28; D gene uncertain. Trimming pared 7 bases from V and 7 bases from J, leaving 19 bases between. Germline lookup yields CDR1 MDHEN and CDR2 SYDVKM. The CDR3 runs 15 residues. The chain's CDR3 is CASTPSEGWGEKLFF. The CDR3 bases are TGTGCCAGCACCCCCTCCGAGGGATGGGGTGAAAAACTGTTTTTT.

This chain uses TRBV27 with TRBJ1-1; 8 positions match TRBD1. V gave up 0 bases and J gave up 6 bases; unmatched junction bases: 6. This CDR3 has 15 amino acids. Germline V gene lookup returns CDR1 MNHEY and CDR2 SMNVEV (reference sequence). The DNA for the CDR3 is TGTGCCAGCAGTTTATCGACAGGGGTATCCGCTGAAGCTTTCTTT. Translated: CASSLSTGVSAEAFF.

The chain recombines TRBV25-1 with TRBJ2-5; tentative D call: TRBD1 (6 bases). From germline, CDR1 is MGHDK and CDR2 SYGVNS. The CDR3 length is 14 residues. The V end lost 3 bases, the J end lost 6 bases, and 14 bases lay between the germline ends. CDR3: CASSDPGDAQTQYF. The CDR3 bases are TGTGCCAGCAGTGATCCAGGGGACGCACAGACCCAGTACTTC.

This chain links TRBV9 with TRBJ1-2, with D possibly being TRBD1 (6 bases). The V end lost 3 bases, the J end lost 4 bases, and 19 bases lay between the germline ends. Germline V gene data show CDR1 as SGDLS and CDR2 as YYNGEE. This CDR3 is built from 16 residues. The CDR3 spells CASSALLQGWGYGYTF. As DNA, the CDR3 is TGTGCCAGCAGCGCACTATTACAGGGTTGGGGCTATGGCTACACCTTC. Together with reference TRBV9 and TRBJ1-2, the CDR3 gives the full variable domain: DSGVTQTPKHLITATGQRVTLRCSPRSGDLSVYWYQQSLDQGLQFLIQYYNGEERAKGNILERFSAQQFPDLHSELNLSSLELGDSALYFCASSALLQGWGYGYTFGSGTRLTVV.

This clone showed up just once. This rearrangement joins TRBV16 to TRBJ1-2, with D tentatively TRBD1 (6 bases). From germline, CDR1 is KGHSY and CDR2 FQNENV. This CDR3 contains 15 residues. Trimming took 0 bases from V and 8 from J, leaving 16 bases between them. In DNA, the CDR3 is TGTGCCAGCAGCCAATCGGGGCAGGGGTTTAGCGGCTACACCTTC. This codes for CASSQSGQGFSGYTF.

V usage is TRBV5-1 and J usage is TRBJ1-4; 7 bases are shared with TRBD1. The J segment lost 2 bases and the V segment lost 3 bases, leaving 7 bases of the junction unmatched. Germline V gene lookup returns CDR1 SGHRS and CDR2 YFSETQ. This CDR3 is 16 amino acids long. The CDR3 spells CASSWGYRGTNEKLFF. The CDR3 nucleotides are TGCGCCAGCAGCTGGGGTTACAGGGGCACTAATGAAAAACTGTTTTTT.